This TCR beta chain came from a study of CDR3 diversity in severe acne. The CDR3 spans 13 residues. V was pared by 6 bases and J by 4 bases, with 14 bases between. The germline V gene encodes CDR1 SQVTM and CDR2 ANQGSEA. TCRdb re-analysed the PCR reads in MiXCR, keeping a single row per CDR3 protein. The repertoire includes roughly 81,000 distinct CDR3 sequences, around 50% of them detected once, and roughly 9.1% sits in the top ten. This chain joins TRBV29-1 and TRBJ2-3; TRBD1 is a possible D gene (6 bases). The receptor was isolated from a male donor in good health, serving as a control. The source material was blood. CDR3 DNA sequence: TGCAGCGTCCTAAGACAGGCTTCAGATACGCAGTATTTT. It translates to CSVLRQASDTQYF.